This T cell receptor beta chain was identified in a study of T-cell memory formation after mild COVID-19. Study-level points and caveats: There was no confirmation that second-wave clones peaking on day 37 were SARS-CoV-2 specific.

The CDR3 length is 15 residues. Germline CDR1 DFQATT, CDR2 SNEGSKA (reference sequence). V was clipped by 4 bases and J by 0 bases, with 13 bases between them. TCRdb used MiXCR to reprocess the 5' RACE reads, holding one entry per CDR3 protein. The profile shows a few hundred thousand distinct CDR3 sequences, less than 25% of them singletons. A remark on this clonotype: The antigen is unknown.

This sequence was found in an adult woman who had mild COVID-19 (a few samples of this study predate the infection). Cell type and time point are not known. The chain is built from TRBV20-1 and TRBJ1-3; D call uncertain. Sequencing was carried out using PBMCs or a T cell subset sorted from them (not recorded which). The CDR3 protein is CSATPLQSSGNTIYF. The CDR3 nucleotides are TGCAGTGCTACTCCACTACAGAGCTCTGGAAACACCATATATTTT.